This T cell receptor beta chain was found in a study of cytomegalovirus exposure and HLA in healthy donors. The PCR ran on 60 Vbeta and 13 Jbeta primers. TCRdb keeps only in-frame clones here, not all; method: immunoSEQ multiplex PCR. This sample has under 130,000 clones, with 83% found just once. This clonotype was sampled from a man younger than 35 in good health and CMV-seronegative. Sample: PBMCs.

The DNA of the CDR3 is TGTGCCAGCAGCCTCTGGGACTCCAACCCTCAAGAGACCCAGTACTTC. This sequence encodes CASSLWDSNPQETQYF. The chain recombines TRBV7-6 with TRBJ2-5; D possibly corresponds to TRBD2 (6 bases). V lost 5 bases and J 2 bases, leaving 18 bases between the germline ends. CDR3 length equals 16 residues. The germline CDR1 and CDR2 sequences are SGHVS and FNYEAQ. Together with reference TRBV7-6 and TRBJ2-5, the CDR3 gives the full variable domain: GAGVSQSPRYKVTKRGQDVALRCDPISGHVSLYWYRQALGQGPEFLTYFNYEAQQDKSGLPNDRFSAERPEGSISTLTIQRTEQRDSAMYRCASSLWDSNPQETQYFGPGTRLLVL.